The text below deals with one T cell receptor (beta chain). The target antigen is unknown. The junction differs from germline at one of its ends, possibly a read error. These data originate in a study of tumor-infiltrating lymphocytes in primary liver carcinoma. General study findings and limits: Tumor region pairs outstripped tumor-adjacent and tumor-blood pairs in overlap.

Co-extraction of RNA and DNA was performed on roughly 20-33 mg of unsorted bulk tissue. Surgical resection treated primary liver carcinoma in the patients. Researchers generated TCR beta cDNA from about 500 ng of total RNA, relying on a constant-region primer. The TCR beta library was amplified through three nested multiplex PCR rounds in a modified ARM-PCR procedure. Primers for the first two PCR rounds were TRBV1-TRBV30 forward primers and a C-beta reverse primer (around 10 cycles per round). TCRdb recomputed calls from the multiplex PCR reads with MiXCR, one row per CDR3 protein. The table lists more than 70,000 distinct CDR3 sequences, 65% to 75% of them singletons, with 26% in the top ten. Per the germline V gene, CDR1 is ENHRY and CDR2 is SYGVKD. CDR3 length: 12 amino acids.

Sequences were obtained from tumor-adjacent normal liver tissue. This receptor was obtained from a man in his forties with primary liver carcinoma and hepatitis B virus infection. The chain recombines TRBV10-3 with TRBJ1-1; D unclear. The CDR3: CTIKQEGTEAFF. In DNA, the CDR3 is TGTACCATCAAGCAGGAGGGCACTGAAGCTTTCTTT.